The 25 T cell receptor beta chains listed next were all sequenced from one sample in a study of blood T cell repertoires in COVID-19. Using immunoSEQ multiplex PCR, the repertoire was profiled, and TCRdb retains in-frame clones only, with some absent. The data hold 55,000 to 75,000 clones, with around nine tenths observed a single time. Material for sequencing was peripheral blood. The origin of the receptors is a human donor with active COVID-19. The donor label of this sample is uncertain.

The V call is TRBV11-2, the J call TRBJ2-5; possibly TRBD2 for D (5 bases). This CDR3 comprises 14 residues. Germline V CDR1 and CDR2: SGHAT, FQNNGV. The germline V and J ends were trimmed by 3 bases and 7 bases, with 15 bases remaining between them. DNA for the CDR3: TGTGCCAGCAGCTTTATGGCGGACCGGGGGACCCAGTACTTC. Translating it yields CASSFMADRGTQYF. The full variable domain, in which reference TRBV11-2 and TRBJ2-5 provide the parts outside the CDR3, is EAGVAQSPRYKIIEKRQSVAFWCNPISGHATLYWYQQILGQGPKLLIQFQNNGVVDDSQLPKDRFSAERLKGVDSTLKIQPAKLEDSAVYLCASSFMADRGTQYFGPGTRLLVL.

In DNA form, the CDR3 reads TGTGCTAGTGGAACGTCAGGGCCAGATACGCAGTATTTT. Translated, it gives CASGTSGPDTQYF. The rearrangement joins TRBV12-5 to TRBJ2-3; D might be TRBD1 (5 bases). CDR3 length: 13 residues. Germline CDR1 LGHNT, CDR2 FRNRAP. Trimming removed 6 bases at V and 4 bases at J, with 11 bases between.

The CDR3 sequence is CASSPLALGEQFF. CDR3 bases: TGTGCCAGCAGCCCACTAGCGTTGGGTGAGCAGTTCTTC. The chain has TRBV12-3 or TRBV12-4 and TRBJ2-1; TRBD2 agrees at 7 bases. The CDR3 is made up of 13 amino acids. V shed 6 bases and J 9 bases; nucleotides not matched to a gene: 8.

The rearrangement uses TRBV7-9 and TRBJ1-4, with D possibly being TRBD1 (6 bases). The CDR3 runs to 15 residues. V lost 0 bases and J 6 bases, leaving 11 bases between the germline ends. Germline CDR1 SEHNR, CDR2 FQNEAQ (reference sequence). The CDR3 loop reads CASSLAMGADEKLFF. CDR3 sequence (DNA): TGTGCCAGCAGCTTAGCGATGGGGGCGGATGAAAAACTGTTTTTT.

V gene TRBV16 combines with J gene TRBJ2-7; 10 bases map to TRBD2. CDR3 length: 15 residues. V gave up 2 bases and J gave up 4 bases; unmatched junction bases: 5. Looked up from germline, CDR1 is KGHSY and CDR2 is FQNENV. CDR3 region: CASSQLAGVAYEQYF. For the CDR3, the DNA is TGTGCCAGCAGCCAACTAGCGGGAGTTGCGTACGAGCAGTACTTC.

V usage is TRBV7-3 and J usage is TRBJ2-2, with TRBD2 matching over 9 bases. Germline assignment: CDR1 SGHTA and CDR2 FQGTGA. V was pared by 5 bases and J by 1 base, with 2 bases of the junction left unmatched. The CDR3 has 15 residues. The CDR3 bases are TGTGCCAGCAGCCGTAGCGGGGGGAACACCGGGGAGCTGTTTTTT. Translating it yields CASSRSGGNTGELFF.

The chain couples TRBV5-1 to TRBJ2-3; 12 nucleotides align to TRBD2. V was clipped by 1 base and J by 6 bases; unmatched bases: 9. CDR3 length: 17 residues. Germline V gives CDR1 SGHRS, CDR2 YFSETQ. The chain's CDR3 is CASSLTLLGTSGDTQYF. The CDR3 nucleotides are TGCGCCAGCAGCTTGACTCTTCTCGGGACTAGCGGGGATACGCAGTATTTT.

The chain carries TRBV13 and TRBJ2-5, with 10 nucleotides matching TRBD2. Losses at the gene ends were 5 bases for V and 7 bases for J; bases not matched to a gene: 13. The CDR3 is made up of 16 amino acids. Germline lookup yields CDR1 PRHDT and CDR2 FYEKMQ (reference sequence). The CDR3 is CASSPPWSGGAGTQYF. CDR3 bases: TGTGCCAGCAGCCCTCCATGGAGCGGGGGGGCGGGGACCCAGTACTTC.

This chain connects TRBV5-5 to TRBJ1-2, with 7 positions matching TRBD1. Germline V CDR1 and CDR2: SGHKS, YYEKEE (reference sequence). Trimming removed 0 bases from V and 0 bases from J; junction bases left unmatched: 2. This CDR3 region has 15 residues. Here the CDR3 DNA reads TGTGCCAGCAGCTTGGGGGACAGCGCTAACTATGGCTACACCTTC. Protein sequence: CASSLGDSANYGYTF. Complete variable domain (other parts from reference TRBV5-5 and TRBJ1-2): DAGVTQSPTHLIKTRGQQVTLRCSPISGHKSVSWYQQVLGQGPQFIFQYYEKEERGRGNFPDRFSARQFPNYSSELNVNALLLGDSALYLCASSLGDSANYGYTFGSGTRLTVV.

This clone was seen a few times. The genes are TRBV27 and TRBJ2-2, with D tentatively TRBD2 (7 bases). The ends were cut back, 5 bases at V and 7 bases at J, with 20 bases in the middle. Germline V gene data show CDR1 as MNHEY and CDR2 as SMNVEV (reference sequence). The length of the CDR3 is 16 residues. CDR3: CASSPYQGRAGGELFF. The DNA of the CDR3 is TGTGCCAGCAGTCCATATCAGGGGAGGGCTGGCGGGGAGCTGTTTTTT.

The V gene is TRBV29-1, the J gene TRBJ1-1; D is perhaps TRBD1 (5 bases). Germline lookup yields CDR1 SQVTM and CDR2 ANQGSEA. The CDR3 spans 14 residues. The V end was cut by 6 bases, the J end by 3 bases, with 17 bases between. The CDR3 region has the DNA TGCAGCGTCATGTCCGGGGGTGGTGACACTGAAGCTTTCTTT. It codes for CSVMSGGGDTEAFF.

The chain carries TRBV5-6 and TRBJ1-1; D ambiguous. The CDR3 loop spans 13 amino acids. V gave up 2 bases and J gave up 4 bases, with 9 bases separating them. Per the germline V gene, CDR1 is SGHDT and CDR2 is YYEEEE. The CDR3 bases are TGTGCCAGCAGCTTAAGTGCGGCCACTGAAGCTTTCTTT. Its protein is CASSLSAATEAFF.

This clone was seen more than once but under ten times. This chain uses TRBV19 with TRBJ1-4, with TRBD1 identical over 7 bases. The V gene's germline CDR1 is LNHDA and CDR2 SQIVND (reference sequence). The trim removed 6 bases at V and 14 bases at J, leaving 15 bases unmatched. The CDR3 sequence is 14 residues long. The CDR3 loop is CASSGGGGPNRLFF. As DNA, the CDR3 is TGTGCCAGTAGCGGCGGAGGGGGCCCTAATCGTCTGTTTTTT.

The chain uses TRBV7-9 and TRBJ2-7, with 7 bases aligning to TRBD1. This CDR3 region has 14 residues. V lost 5 bases, J lost 1 base, and 5 bases stayed unmatched. Germline CDR1 is SEHNR and CDR2 is FQNEAQ (reference sequence). The DNA for the CDR3 is TGTGCCAGCAGCAACCGGGACAGATCCTACGAGCAGTACTTC. Its translation is CASSNRDRSYEQYF.

The V gene is TRBV28, the J gene TRBJ1-2, with 7 nucleotides matching TRBD1. There are 12 residues in the CDR3. The germline CDR1 and CDR2 sequences are MDHEN and SYDVKM. The J segment lost 8 bases and the V segment lost 6 bases, leaving 6 bases of the junction unmatched. CDR3 bases: TGTGCCAGCAGCCCAGACAGGGCGGGCTACACCTTC. Its translation: CASSPDRAGYTF.

The rearrangement links TRBV15 to TRBJ1-1; D remains unclear. CDR1 is LNHNV, CDR2 YYDKDF, per germline (reference sequence). V lost 3 bases and J 11 bases, leaving 16 bases between the germline ends. The CDR3 sequence is 13 residues long. The CDR3 coding sequence is TGTGCCACCAGCAGGCTACCATGGGAGTGGGCTTTCTTT. This sequence encodes CATSRLPWEWAFF.

The chain recombines TRBV2 with TRBJ2-1; 9 nucleotides line up with TRBD2. Germline-derived CDR1 and CDR2 are SNHLY and FYNNEI. The CDR3 extends over 14 amino acids. With 5 bases clipped from V and 6 bases from J, the junction kept 5 bases outside the gene matches. In nucleotides, the CDR3 is TGTGCCAGCAGTTCGGGACTAGCTGGCAATGAGCAGTTCTTC. Protein product: CASSSGLAGNEQFF.

The rearrangement links TRBV15 to TRBJ1-2; no clear D. V gave up 0 bases and J gave up 4 bases, with 3 bases separating them. Germline CDR1 reads LNHNV; CDR2 reads YYDKDF (reference sequence). The CDR3 spans 12 residues. This CDR3 reads CATSRESYGYTF. DNA of the CDR3: TGTGCCACCAGCAGAGAGAGCTATGGCTACACCTTC. Full variable domain (rest looked up from reference TRBV15 and TRBJ1-2): DAMVIQNPRYQVTQFGKPVTLSCSQTLNHNVMYWYQQKSSQAPKLLFHYYDKDFNNEADTPDNFQSRRPNTSFCFLDIRSPGLGDTAMYLCATSRESYGYTFGSGTRLTVV.

This sequence joins TRBV5-1 and TRBJ2-7, with D uncertain. The germline V and J ends were trimmed by 2 bases and 2 bases, with 11 bases remaining between them. This CDR3 region has 14 residues. Per the germline V gene, CDR1 is SGHRS and CDR2 is YFSETQ. As DNA, the CDR3 is TGCGCCAGCAGCTTCACAGACCGGACCTACGAGCAGTACTTC. It translates to CASSFTDRTYEQYF.

The sample holds one count of this clone. The chain joins TRBV10-1 to TRBJ2-3; 8 nucleotides align to TRBD2. Trimming removed 5 bases from V and 4 bases from J; junction bases left unmatched: 5. Germline CDR1 is WNHNN and CDR2 is SYGVQD (reference sequence). The CDR3 contains 14 residues. The CDR3 DNA follows: TGCGCCAGCAGTCCCCGGGGGGGTGCAGATACGCAGTATTTT. Its protein is CASSPRGGADTQYF.

The chain combines TRBV3-1 (or the pseudogene TRBV3-2) with TRBJ2-1; possible D gene TRBD1, 5 bases. Germline lookup yields CDR1 LGHDT and CDR2 YNNKEL (reference sequence). CDR3 length equals 12 residues. V lost 1 base to trimming and J lost 9 bases, with 7 bases between them. The CDR3 DNA sequence: TGTGCCAGCAGCCAAGTTACAGGTGAGCAGTTCTTC. It yields the protein CASSQVTGEQFF.

The V call is TRBV28, the J call TRBJ2-5, with 12 bases identical to TRBD2. Germline CDR1 reads MDHEN; CDR2 reads SYDVKM. V lost 6 bases to trimming and J lost 6 bases; unmatched junction nucleotides: 5. This CDR3 comprises 14 residues. CDR3 sequence: CASSSTSGRKTQYF. The CDR3 nucleotides read TGTGCCAGCAGCTCAACTAGCGGGAGGAAGACCCAGTACTTC.

The chain has TRBV30 and TRBJ2-2; no firm D call. Germline CDR1 GTSNPN, CDR2 SVGIG (reference sequence). This CDR3 has 14 residues. Trimming took 0 bases from V and 6 from J, leaving 11 bases between them. The CDR3 nucleotides read TGTGCCTGGAGTGTACCCGGGTGGGCCGGGGAGCTGTTTTTT. Residues: CAWSVPGWAGELFF.

The chain combines TRBV4-1 with TRBJ1-5; TRBD1 aligns across 7 bases. The V and J ends lost 0 bases and 15 bases, in that order; junction bases with no gene match: 5. This CDR3 contains 12 residues. Germline V CDR1 and CDR2: MGHRA, YSYEKL. The CDR3 DNA is TGCGCCAGCAGCCAAGATTCGGGGGACAGGCATTTT. Amino acid sequence: CASSQDSGDRHF.

The chain links TRBV6-9 to TRBJ2-1, with 9 bases fitting TRBD1. Germline V gene lookup returns CDR1 MNHGY and CDR2 SVAAGI. CDR3 length: 14 residues. The trim removed 5 bases at V and 3 bases at J, leaving 2 bases unmatched. This CDR3 is CASSTGQGYNEQFF. For the CDR3, the DNA is TGTGCCAGCAGTACGGGACAGGGCTACAATGAGCAGTTCTTC.